This T cell receptor (beta chain) emerged from a study of PD-L1 blockade in urothelial cancer. As for the study in general: Patients initiated atezolizumab around 2014 at 1,200 mg intravenously every 3 weeks. Blood analysis took place 3 weeks (second dose) and 6 weeks after treatment start.

The time point was: pretreatment peripheral blood. Libraries were prepared by immunoSEQ multiplex PCR; TCRdb keeps only in-frame clonotypes and omits some of them. Here the sample spans some 45,000 clones, 80% being singletons. Germline V CDR1 and CDR2: LNHDA, SQIVND (reference sequence). Deletions cut 7 bases from V and 3 bases from J, with 12 bases between. This CDR3 has 13 amino acids. The gene calls are TRBV19 and TRBJ2-5; possible D gene TRBD1, 7 bases. The sequences come from PBMCs, collected around atezolizumab (anti-PD-L1) treatment. The sequence came from a man aged 55 to 70 with urothelial cancer. CDR3 bases: TGTGCCAGTAAAACAGGGGAGGAAGAGACCCAGTACTTC. Its protein is CASKTGEEETQYF. The full variable domain, rest sourced from reference TRBV19 and TRBJ2-5, is DGGITQSPKYLFRKEGQNVTLSCEQNLNHDAMYWYRQDPGQGLRLIYYSQIVNDFQKGDIAEGYSVSREKKESFPLTVTSAQKNPTAFYLCASKTGEEETQYFGPGTRLLVL.